The clone carrying this T cell receptor (beta chain) was found a few times. No antigen is known for it. The source material, RNA transcripts, was used to amplify TCR beta CDR3 regions. HTBI primers were employed in a first-round RT-PCR of the TCR CDR3. TCRdb re-derived calls from the multiplex PCR reads in MiXCR, one entry per CDR3 protein. The table records 550,000 to 850,000 distinct CDR3 sequences, roughly 20% of them present only once. The blood sample was taken at first hyperthyroidism diagnosis, before any ophthalmopathy symptoms. The data stem from a study of T cells in Graves' hyperthyroidism and ophthalmopathy. Study-level results: Most clonotypes that expanded in the thyroid above 0.001 also showed up in blood.

The receptor was isolated from a woman aged 45-65 years with Graves' hyperthyroidism that later progressed to Graves' ophthalmopathy. The sequenced sample consisted of blood.

The CDR3, as DNA: TGTGCCAGCAGCGGAGAGACAGGGGCGCTCACCGGGGAGCTGTTTTTT. Its protein product is CASSGETGALTGELFF. This chain links TRBV7-2 with TRBJ2-2; 8 bases fit TRBD1. In germline, CDR1 is SGHTA, CDR2 FQGNSA. Trimming removed 5 bases from V and 4 bases from J; junction bases left unmatched: 9. There are 16 residues in the CDR3.